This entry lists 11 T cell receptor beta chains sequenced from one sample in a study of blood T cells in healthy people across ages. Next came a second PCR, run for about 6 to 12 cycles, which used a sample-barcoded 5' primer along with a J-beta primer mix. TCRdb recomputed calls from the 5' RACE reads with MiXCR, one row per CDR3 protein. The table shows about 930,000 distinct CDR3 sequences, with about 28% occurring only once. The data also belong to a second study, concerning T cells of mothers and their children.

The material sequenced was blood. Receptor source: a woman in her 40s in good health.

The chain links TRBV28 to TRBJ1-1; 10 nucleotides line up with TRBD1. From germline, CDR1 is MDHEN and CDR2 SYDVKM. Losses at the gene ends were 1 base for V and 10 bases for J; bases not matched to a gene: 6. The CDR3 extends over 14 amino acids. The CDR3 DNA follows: TGTGCCAGCAGTTTATTCGGGACAGGGGAACCAGCTTTCTTT. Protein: CASSLFGTGEPAFF.

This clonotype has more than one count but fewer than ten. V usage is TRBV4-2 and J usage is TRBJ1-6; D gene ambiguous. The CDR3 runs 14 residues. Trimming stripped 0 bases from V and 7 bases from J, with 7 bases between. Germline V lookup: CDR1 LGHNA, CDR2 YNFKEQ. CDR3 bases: TGTGCCAGCAGCCAAGATTTGGGAAATTCACCCCTCCACTTT. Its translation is CASSQDLGNSPLHF.

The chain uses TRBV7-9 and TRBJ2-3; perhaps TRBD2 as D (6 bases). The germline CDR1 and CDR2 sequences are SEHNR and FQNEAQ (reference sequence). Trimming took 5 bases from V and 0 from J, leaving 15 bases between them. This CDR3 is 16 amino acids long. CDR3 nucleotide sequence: TGTGCCAGCAGCCGAGGGTCGGGGGAAAGCACAGATACGCAGTATTTT. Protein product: CASSRGSGESTDTQYF.

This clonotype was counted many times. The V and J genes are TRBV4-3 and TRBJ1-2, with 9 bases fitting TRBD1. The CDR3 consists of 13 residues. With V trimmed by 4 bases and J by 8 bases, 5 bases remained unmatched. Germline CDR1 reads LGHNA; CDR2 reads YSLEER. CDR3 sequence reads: CASSPQTGGGYTF. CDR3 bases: TGCGCCAGCAGCCCACAGACAGGGGGAGGCTACACCTTC.

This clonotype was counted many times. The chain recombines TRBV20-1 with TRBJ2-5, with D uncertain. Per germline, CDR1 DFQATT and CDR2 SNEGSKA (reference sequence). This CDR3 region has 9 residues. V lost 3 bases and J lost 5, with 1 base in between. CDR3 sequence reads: CSASETQYF. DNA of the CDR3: TGCAGTGCTAGTGAGACCCAGTACTTC.

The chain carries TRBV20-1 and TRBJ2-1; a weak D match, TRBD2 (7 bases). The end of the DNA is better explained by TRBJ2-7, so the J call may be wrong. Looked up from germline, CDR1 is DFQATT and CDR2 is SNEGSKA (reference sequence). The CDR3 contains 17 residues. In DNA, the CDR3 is TGCAGTGCCATTGACACCGGGGGGACATACTCCTACAATGAGCAGTACTTC. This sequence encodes CSAIDTGGTYSYNEQYF.

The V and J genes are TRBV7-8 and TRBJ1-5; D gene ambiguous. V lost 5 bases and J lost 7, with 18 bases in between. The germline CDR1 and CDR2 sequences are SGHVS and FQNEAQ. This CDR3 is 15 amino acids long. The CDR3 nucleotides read TGTGCCAGCAGCCGAGATCCCCCTTCGAACCAGCCCCAGCATTTT. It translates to CASSRDPPSNQPQHF.

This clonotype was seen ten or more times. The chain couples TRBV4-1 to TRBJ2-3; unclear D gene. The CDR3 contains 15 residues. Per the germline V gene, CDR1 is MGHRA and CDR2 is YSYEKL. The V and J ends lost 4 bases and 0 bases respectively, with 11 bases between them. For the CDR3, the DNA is TGCGCCAGCAGCCCACCCGGTTCTAGCACAGATACGCAGTATTTT. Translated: CASSPPGSSTDTQYF.

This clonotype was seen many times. Here the CDR3 DNA reads TGTGCCAGCAGTTTAAGGGGGACAGGTTTATATGGCTACACCTTC. Its translation: CASSLRGTGLYGYTF. This chain uses TRBV28 with TRBJ1-2, with 8 positions matching TRBD1. The CDR3 is 15 residues long. V trimming: 2 bases; J trimming: 5 bases; junction bases outside the gene matches: 7. Per the germline V gene, CDR1 is MDHEN and CDR2 is SYDVKM.

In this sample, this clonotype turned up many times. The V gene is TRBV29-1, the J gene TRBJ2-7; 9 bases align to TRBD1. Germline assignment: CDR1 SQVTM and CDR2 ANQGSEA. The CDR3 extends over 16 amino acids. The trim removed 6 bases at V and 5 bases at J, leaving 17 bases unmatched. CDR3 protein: CSVLTGTGSFTDEQYF. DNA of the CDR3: TGCAGCGTCCTTACCGGGACAGGGAGTTTTACCGACGAGCAGTACTTC.

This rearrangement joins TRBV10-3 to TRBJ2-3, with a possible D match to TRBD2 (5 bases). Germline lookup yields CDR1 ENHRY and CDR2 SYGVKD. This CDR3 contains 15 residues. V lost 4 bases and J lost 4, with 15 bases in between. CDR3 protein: CAISGGLLAPDTQYF. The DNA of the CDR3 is TGTGCCATCAGTGGGGGATTGCTAGCCCCAGATACGCAGTATTTT.